This T cell receptor (beta chain) came from a study of control samples from healthy donors and cancer patients. Germline-derived CDR1 and CDR2 are PRHDT and FYEKMQ (reference sequence). The CDR3 contains 17 residues. V gave up 4 bases and J gave up 0 bases; unmatched junction bases: 9. Some clones are missing from TCRdb's copy, which holds only in-frame ones; the method was immunoSEQ multiplex PCR. The data show over 150,000 clones, with just over 95% seen just once and under 1.2% held by the top ten. The chain couples TRBV13 to TRBJ2-3; 8 bases align to TRBD2. This clonotype was sampled from a woman under 40 in good health. The sequencing input was blood. CDR3 loop: CASSSTTTSGSTDTQYF. The CDR3 region has the DNA TGTGCCAGCAGCTCCACCACTACTAGCGGTAGCACAGATACGCAGTATTTT.